This T cell receptor beta chain was obtained from a study of CD8+ T cells in alopecia areata. The CDR3 is 14 amino acids. Looked up from germline, CDR1 is GTSNPN and CDR2 is SVGIG (reference sequence). V was pared by 0 bases and J by 5 bases, with 14 bases between. Points on this clone: The target antigen is unknown.

RNA, once extracted, was reverse transcribed into cDNA for use as the sequencing template. Profiled with immunoSEQ multiplex PCR; TCRdb holds only in-frame clones, not every one. The table includes some 110,000 clones, approximately 54% detected once. Study results and limitations: Under tofacitinib, fewer expanded CD8+ clones appeared among the top 100 scalp clones.

Documented treatment: oral pan-JAK inhibitor, 5-10 mg twice daily. Lesional scalp punch biopsies and peripheral blood were collected from alopecia areata patients. This chain uses TRBV30 with TRBJ2-7, with unresolved D. The clonotype was recovered from a human donor with alopecia areata. The material sequenced was CD8+ T cells sorted from blood, taken at week 24, from a patient treated with tofacitinib. The CDR3 loop is CAWSVLGQRDEQYF. The DNA of the CDR3 is TGTGCCTGGAGTGTACTCGGGCAGAGAGACGAGCAGTACTTC.